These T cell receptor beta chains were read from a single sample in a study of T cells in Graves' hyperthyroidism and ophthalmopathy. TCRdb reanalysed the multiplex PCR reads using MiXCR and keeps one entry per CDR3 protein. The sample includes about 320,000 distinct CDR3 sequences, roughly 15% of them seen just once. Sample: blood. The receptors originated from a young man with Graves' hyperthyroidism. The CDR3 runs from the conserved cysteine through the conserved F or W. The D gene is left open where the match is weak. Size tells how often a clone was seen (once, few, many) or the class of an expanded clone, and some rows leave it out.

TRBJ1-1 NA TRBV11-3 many CASSLERGTEAFF TGTGCCAGCAGCTTAGAAAGGGGGACCGAAGCTTTCTTT
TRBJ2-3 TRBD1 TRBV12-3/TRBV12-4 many CASRPGQGTDTQYF TGTGCCAGCAGGCCGGGACAGGGGACAGATACGCAGTATTTT
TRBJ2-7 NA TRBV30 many CAWGILQGEQYF TGTGCCTGGGGGATCTTGCAGGGCGAGCAGTACTTC
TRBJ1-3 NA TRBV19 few CASSLSRSNTIYF TGTGCCAGTAGTTTGTCTAGGAGCAACACCATATATTTT
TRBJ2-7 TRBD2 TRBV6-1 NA CASNSGGEGTYEQYF TGTGCCAGCAATAGCGGGGGGGAGGGAACCTACGAGCAGTACTTC
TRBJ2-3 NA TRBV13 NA CASSWDRDTQYF TGTGCCAGCAGCTGGGATCGAGATACGCAGTATTTT
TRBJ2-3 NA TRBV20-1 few CSARGSSERTDTQYF TGCAGTGCTAGAGGGTCTAGCGAACGCACAGATACGCAGTATTTT
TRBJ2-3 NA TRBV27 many CASTPGGGLGTDTQYF TGTGCCAGCACCCCAGGAGGGGGGCTAGGCACAGATACGCAGTATTTT
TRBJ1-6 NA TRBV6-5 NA CASSYSMGGTRSPLHF TGTGCCAGCAGTTACTCTATGGGGGGCACGCGGTCACCCCTCCACTTT
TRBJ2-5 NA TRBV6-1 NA CASTPSGTGETQYF TGTGCCAGCACCCCGTCAGGGACTGGAGAGACCCAGTACTTC
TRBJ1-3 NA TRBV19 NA CASKSQVAGNTIYF TGTGCCAGTAAATCTCAGGTGGCGGGAAACACCATATATTTT
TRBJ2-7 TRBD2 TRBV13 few CASTQTGGSYEQYF TGTGCCAGCACCCAAACCGGGGGGTCCTACGAGCAGTACTTC
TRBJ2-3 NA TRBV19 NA CASSTWDLSTDTQYF TGTGCCAGTAGTACCTGGGACCTAAGCACAGATACGCAGTATTTT
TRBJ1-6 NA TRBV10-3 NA CAISEGDPIWSPLHF TGTGCCATCAGTGAAGGGGACCCAATTTGGTCACCCCTCCACTTT
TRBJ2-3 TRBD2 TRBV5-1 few CASSLGREANTQYF TGCGCCAGCAGCTTGGGGCGGGAGGCGAATACGCAGTATTTT
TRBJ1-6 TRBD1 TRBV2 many CASARGLYSPLHF TGTGCCAGCGCCAGGGGGCTTTATTCACCCCTCCACTTT
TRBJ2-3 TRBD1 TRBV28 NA CASSARTGSTDTQYF TGTGCCAGCAGTGCCCGGACAGGATCCACAGATACGCAGTATTTT
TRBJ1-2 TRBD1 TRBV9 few CASRRGTAYGYTF TGTGCCAGCAGGAGGGGGACAGCTTATGGCTACACCTTC
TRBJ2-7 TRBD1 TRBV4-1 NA CASSQSDRGDEQYF TGCGCCAGCAGCCAATCGGACAGGGGGGACGAGCAGTACTTC
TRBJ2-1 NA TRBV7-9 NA CASSAPGLDGILRPGSSYNEQFF TGTGCCAGCAGCGCCCCCGGACTCGACGGGATTTTACGCCCCGGCAGCTCCTACAATGAGCAGTTCTTC
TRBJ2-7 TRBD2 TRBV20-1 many CSATGLAGGSSYEQYF TGCAGTGCAACGGGACTAGCGGGGGGGAGCTCCTACGAGCAGTACTTC
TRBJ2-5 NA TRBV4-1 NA CASSRIGGQETQYF TGCGCCAGCAGCCGTATAGGGGGGCAAGAGACCCAGTACTTC
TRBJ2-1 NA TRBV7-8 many CASRELVHNEQFF TGTGCCAGCAGGGAACTAGTTCACAATGAGCAGTTCTTC
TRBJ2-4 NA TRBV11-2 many CASSQRRGLAKNIQYF TGTGCCAGCAGTCAGCGGCGCGGGCTAGCCAAAAACATTCAGTACTTC
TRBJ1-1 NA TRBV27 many CASKRGAKNTEAFF TGTGCCAGCAAAAGAGGGGCCAAGAACACTGAAGCTTTCTTT
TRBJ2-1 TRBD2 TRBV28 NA CASSFPLAGGGLGENEQFF TGTGCCAGCAGTTTCCCCCTAGCGGGAGGGGGACTGGGAGAGAATGAGCAGTTCTTC
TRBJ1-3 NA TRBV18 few CASSPAGAEGNTIYF TGTGCCAGCTCACCGGCAGGGGCAGAAGGAAACACCATATATTTT
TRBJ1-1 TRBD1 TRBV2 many CASTLTGGETEAFF TGTGCCAGCACCCTGACAGGGGGCGAGACTGAAGCTTTCTTT